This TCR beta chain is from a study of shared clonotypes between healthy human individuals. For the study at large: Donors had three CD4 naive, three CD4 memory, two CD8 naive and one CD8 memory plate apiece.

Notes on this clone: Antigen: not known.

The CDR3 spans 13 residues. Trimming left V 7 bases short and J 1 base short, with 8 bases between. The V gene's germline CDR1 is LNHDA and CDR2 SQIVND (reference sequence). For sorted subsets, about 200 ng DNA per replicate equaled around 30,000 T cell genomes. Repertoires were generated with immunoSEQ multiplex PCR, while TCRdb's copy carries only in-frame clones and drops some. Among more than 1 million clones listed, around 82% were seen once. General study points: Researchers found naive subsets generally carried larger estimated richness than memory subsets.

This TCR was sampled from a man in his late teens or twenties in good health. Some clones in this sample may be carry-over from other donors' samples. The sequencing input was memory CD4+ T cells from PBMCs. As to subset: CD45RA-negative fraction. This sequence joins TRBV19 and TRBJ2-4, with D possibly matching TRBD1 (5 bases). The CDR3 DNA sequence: TGTGCCAGTACAGGGTCGGCCAAAAACATTCAGTACTTC. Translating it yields CASTGSAKNIQYF. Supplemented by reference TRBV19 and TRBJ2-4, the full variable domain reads DGGITQSPKYLFRKEGQNVTLSCEQNLNHDAMYWYRQDPGQGLRLIYYSQIVNDFQKGDIAEGYSVSREKKESFPLTVTSAQKNPTAFYLCASTGSAKNIQYFGAGTRLSVL.